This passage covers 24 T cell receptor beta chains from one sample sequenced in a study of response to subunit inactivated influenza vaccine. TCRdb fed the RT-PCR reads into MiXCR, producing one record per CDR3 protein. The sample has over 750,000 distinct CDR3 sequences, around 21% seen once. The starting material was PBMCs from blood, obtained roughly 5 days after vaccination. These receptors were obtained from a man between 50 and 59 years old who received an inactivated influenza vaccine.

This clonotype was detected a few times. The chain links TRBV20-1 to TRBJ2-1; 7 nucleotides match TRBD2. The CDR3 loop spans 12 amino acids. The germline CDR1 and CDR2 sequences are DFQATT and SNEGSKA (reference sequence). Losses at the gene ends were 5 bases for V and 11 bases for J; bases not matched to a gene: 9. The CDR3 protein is CSALSGGNQQFF. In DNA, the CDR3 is TGCAGTGCTTTGTCGGGGGGAAACCAGCAGTTCTTC.

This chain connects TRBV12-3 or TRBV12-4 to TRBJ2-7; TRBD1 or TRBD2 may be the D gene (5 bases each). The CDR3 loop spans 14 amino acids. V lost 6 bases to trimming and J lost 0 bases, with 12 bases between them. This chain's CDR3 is CASSWDGPSYEQYF. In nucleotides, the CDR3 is TGTGCCAGCAGCTGGGACGGACCCTCCTACGAGCAGTACTTC.

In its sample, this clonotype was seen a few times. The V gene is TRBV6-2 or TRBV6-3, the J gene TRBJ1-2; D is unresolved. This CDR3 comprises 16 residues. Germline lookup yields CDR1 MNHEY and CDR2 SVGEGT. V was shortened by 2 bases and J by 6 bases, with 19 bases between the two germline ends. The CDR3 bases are TGTGCCAGCAGTTACCCCGTTCTCGACTCGCCCCATGGCTACACCTTC. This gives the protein CASSYPVLDSPHGYTF.

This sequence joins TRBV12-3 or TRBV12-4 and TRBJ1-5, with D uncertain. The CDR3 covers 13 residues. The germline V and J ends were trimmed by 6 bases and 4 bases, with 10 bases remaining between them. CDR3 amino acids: CASRPTSNQPQHF. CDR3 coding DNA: TGTGCCAGCAGGCCCACAAGTAATCAGCCCCAGCATTTT.

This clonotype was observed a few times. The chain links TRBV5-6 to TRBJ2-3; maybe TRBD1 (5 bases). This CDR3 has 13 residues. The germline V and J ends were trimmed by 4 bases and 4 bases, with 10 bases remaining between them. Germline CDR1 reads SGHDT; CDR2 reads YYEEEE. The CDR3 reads CASSPPGSDTQYF. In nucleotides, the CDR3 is TGTGCCAGCAGCCCCCCAGGGTCAGATACGCAGTATTTT.

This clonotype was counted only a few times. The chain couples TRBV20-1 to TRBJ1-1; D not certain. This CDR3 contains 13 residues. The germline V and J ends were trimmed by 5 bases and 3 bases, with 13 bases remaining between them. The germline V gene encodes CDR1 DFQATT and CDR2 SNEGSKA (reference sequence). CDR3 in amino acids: CSARQRGYTEAFF. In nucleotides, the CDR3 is TGCAGTGCTCGCCAGAGAGGGTACACTGAAGCTTTCTTT.

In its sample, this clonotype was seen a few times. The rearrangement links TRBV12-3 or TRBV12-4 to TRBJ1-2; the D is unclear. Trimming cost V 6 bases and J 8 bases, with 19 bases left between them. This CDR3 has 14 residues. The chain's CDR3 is CASSPAGRRRGYTF. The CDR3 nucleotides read TGTGCCAGCAGCCCTGCCGGGAGGAGGAGAGGCTACACCTTC.

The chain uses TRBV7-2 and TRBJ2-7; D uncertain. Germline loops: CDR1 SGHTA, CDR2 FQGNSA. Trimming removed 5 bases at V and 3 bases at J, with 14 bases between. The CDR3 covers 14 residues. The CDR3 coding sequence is TGTGCCAGCAGCCGTCACACGGGCGACTACGAGCAGTACTTC. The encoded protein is CASSRHTGDYEQYF.

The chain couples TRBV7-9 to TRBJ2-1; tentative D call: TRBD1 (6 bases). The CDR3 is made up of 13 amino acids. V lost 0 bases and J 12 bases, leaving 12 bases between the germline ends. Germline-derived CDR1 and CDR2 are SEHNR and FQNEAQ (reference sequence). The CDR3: CASSLAEAGAQFF. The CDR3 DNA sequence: TGTGCCAGCAGCTTAGCGGAGGCAGGGGCGCAGTTCTTC.

CDR3 amino acids: CASSLPGINQRGYTF. In nucleotides, the CDR3 is TGTGCCAGCAGCCTACCCGGCATCAATCAAAGGGGCTACACCTTC. The rearrangement uses TRBV11-3 and TRBJ1-2; D not certain. The length of the CDR3 is 15 residues. The germline V gene encodes CDR1 SGHNT and CDR2 YENEEA. V lost 5 bases and J lost 8, with 21 bases in between.

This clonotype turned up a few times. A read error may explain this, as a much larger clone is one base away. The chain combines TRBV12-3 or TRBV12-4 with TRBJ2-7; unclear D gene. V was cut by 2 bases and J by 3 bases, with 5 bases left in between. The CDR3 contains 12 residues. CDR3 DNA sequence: TGTGCCAGCAGTTTAAGGGTCTACGAGCAGTACTTC. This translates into CASSLRVYEQYF.

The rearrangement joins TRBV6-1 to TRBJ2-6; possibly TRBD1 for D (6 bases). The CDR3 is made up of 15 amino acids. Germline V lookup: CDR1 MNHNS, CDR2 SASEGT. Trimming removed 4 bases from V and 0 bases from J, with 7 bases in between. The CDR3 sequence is CASSGGHSGANVLTF. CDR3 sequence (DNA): TGTGCCAGCAGTGGGGGACACTCTGGGGCCAACGTCCTGACTTTC.

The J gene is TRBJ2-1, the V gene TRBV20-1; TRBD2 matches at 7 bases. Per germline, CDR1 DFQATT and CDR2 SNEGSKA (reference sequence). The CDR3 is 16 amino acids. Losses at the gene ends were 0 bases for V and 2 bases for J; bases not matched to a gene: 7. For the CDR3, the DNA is TGCAGTGCTAGAGATTACACGGGAGGACCCTACAATGAGCAGTTCTTC. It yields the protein CSARDYTGGPYNEQFF.

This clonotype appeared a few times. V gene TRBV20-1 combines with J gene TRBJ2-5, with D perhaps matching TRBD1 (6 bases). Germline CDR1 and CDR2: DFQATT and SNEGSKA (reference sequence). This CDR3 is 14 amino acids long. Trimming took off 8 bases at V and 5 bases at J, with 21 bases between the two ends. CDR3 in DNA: TGCAGTTGCTACGACAGGTGGACGTCGGAGACCCAGTACTTC. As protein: CSCYDRWTSETQYF.

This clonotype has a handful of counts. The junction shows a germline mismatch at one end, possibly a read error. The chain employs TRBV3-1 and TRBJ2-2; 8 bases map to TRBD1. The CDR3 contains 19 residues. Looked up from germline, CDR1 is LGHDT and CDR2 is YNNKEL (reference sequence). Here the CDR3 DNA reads TGTGCCTGCAGGGCCGGGACAGGAAATGTTGCCAGAAACACCGGGGAGCTGTTTTTT. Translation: CACRAGTGNVARNTGELFF.

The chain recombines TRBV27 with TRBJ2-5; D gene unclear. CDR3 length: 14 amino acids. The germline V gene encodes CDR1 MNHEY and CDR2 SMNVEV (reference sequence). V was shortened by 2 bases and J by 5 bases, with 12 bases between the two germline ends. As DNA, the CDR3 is TGTGCCAGCAGTTTAGGGTCTGGGTTCGAGACCCAGTACTTC. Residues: CASSLGSGFETQYF.

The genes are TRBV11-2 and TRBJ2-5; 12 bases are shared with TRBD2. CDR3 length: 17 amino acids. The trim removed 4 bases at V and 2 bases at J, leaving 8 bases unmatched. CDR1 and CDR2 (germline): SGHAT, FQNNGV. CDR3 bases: TGTGCCAGCAGCTCCTGGGGGACTAGCGGGCCGCAAGAGACCCAGTACTTC. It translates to CASSSWGTSGPQETQYF.

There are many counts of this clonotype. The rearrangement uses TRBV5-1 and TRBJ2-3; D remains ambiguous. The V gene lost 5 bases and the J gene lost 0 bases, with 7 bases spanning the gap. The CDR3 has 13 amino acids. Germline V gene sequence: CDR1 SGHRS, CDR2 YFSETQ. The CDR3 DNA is TGCGCCAGCAGTCCGACTAGCACAGATACGCAGTATTTT. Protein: CASSPTSTDTQYF. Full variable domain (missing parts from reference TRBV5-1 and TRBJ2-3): KAGVTQTPRYLIKTRGQQVTLSCSPISGHRSVSWYQQTPGQGLQFLFEYFSETQRNKGNFPGRFSGRQFSNSRSEMNVSTLELGDSALYLCASSPTSTDTQYFGPGTRLTVL.

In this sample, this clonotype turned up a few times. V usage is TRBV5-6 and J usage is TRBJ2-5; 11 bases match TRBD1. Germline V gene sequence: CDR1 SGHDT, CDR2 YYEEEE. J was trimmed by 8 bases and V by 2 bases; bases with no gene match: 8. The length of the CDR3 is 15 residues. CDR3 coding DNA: TGTGCCAGCAGCTTATGGACAGGGGGCTTGGTTACCCAGTACTTC. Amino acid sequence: CASSLWTGGLVTQYF.

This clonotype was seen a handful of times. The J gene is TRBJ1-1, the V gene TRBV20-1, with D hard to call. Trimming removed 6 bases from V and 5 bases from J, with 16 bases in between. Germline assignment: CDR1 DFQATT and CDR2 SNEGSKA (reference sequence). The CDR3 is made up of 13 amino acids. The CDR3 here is CSAPLRGGTEAFF. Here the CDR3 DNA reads TGCAGTGCCCCCCTGAGAGGAGGGACTGAAGCTTTCTTT.

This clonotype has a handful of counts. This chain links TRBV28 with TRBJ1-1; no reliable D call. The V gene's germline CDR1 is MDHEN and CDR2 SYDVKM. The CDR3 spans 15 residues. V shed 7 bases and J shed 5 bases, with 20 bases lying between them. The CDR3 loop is CASTPHMGKGTEAFF. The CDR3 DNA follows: TGTGCCAGCACCCCCCACATGGGGAAGGGAACTGAAGCTTTCTTT.

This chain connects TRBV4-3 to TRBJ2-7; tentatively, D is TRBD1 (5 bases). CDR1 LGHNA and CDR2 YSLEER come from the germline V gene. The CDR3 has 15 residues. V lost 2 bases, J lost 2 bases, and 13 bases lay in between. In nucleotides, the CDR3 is TGCGCCAGCAGCCAATCAGGCGACAGTCCCTACGAGCAGTACTTC. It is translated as CASSQSGDSPYEQYF.

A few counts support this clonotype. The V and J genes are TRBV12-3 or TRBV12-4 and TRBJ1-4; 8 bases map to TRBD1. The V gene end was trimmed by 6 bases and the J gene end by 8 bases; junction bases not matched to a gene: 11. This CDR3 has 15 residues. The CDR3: CASRDPGGEAEKLFF. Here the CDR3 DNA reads TGTGCCAGCAGGGACCCAGGGGGCGAGGCAGAAAAACTGTTTTTT.

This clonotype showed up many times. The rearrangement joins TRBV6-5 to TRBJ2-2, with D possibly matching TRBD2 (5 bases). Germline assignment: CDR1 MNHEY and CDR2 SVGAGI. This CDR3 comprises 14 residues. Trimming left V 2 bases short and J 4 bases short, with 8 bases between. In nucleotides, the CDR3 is TGTGCCAGCAGTTACGGACTGTCCACCGGGGAGCTGTTTTTT. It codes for CASSYGLSTGELFF.